A single sample is the source of the 21 T cell receptor beta chains below, sequenced in a study of T cells in Graves' hyperthyroidism and ophthalmopathy. Amplified TCR beta CDR3 regions derived from RNA transcripts. A first-round RT-PCR of the TCR CDR3 used the HTBI primer set. TCRdb re-derived calls from the multiplex PCR reads in MiXCR, one entry per CDR3 protein. Of a few hundred thousand distinct CDR3 sequences detected, 25% appear once; the ten largest clones hold 70% to 75%. Specimen: blood. These receptors were taken from a man in his fifties or sixties with Graves' hyperthyroidism.

CDR3 DNA: TGTGCCAGCAGCGTTCTAGGGGATGAGCAGTTCTTC. As protein: CASSVLGDEQFF. This chain connects TRBV9 to TRBJ2-1, with D possibly TRBD1 on 5 matching bases. The CDR3 loop spans 12 amino acids. CDR1 is SGDLS and CDR2 is YYNGEE in the germline V gene. V lost 2 bases, J lost 8 bases, and 8 bases lay in between.

The chain carries TRBV11-2 and TRBJ1-2; TRBD1 matches at 7 bases. The CDR3 length is 15 residues. The germline V gene has CDR1 SGHAT and CDR2 FQNNGV. V gave up 4 bases and J gave up 8 bases; unmatched junction bases: 13. The CDR3 sequence: CASSSLQGPPGGYTF. The CDR3 DNA is TGTGCCAGCAGCTCACTACAGGGGCCCCCTGGGGGCTACACCTTC.

The chain combines TRBV28 with TRBJ2-1; tentative D call: TRBD1 (7 bases). Trimming left V 8 bases short and J 8 bases short, with 10 bases between. The CDR3 is made up of 11 amino acids. The germline V gene has CDR1 MDHEN and CDR2 SYDVKM. The DNA for the CDR3 is TGTGCCAGCGACAGGGAGGATGAGCAGTTCTTC. Translating gives CASDREDEQFF. The variable domain in full, with the rest retrieved from reference TRBV28 and TRBJ2-1, is DVKVTQSSRYLVKRTGEKVFLECVQDMDHENMFWYRQDPGLGLRLIYFSYDVKMKEKGDIPEGYSVSREKKERFSLILESASTNQTSMYLCASDREDEQFFGPGTRLTVL.

CDR3: CASSPRTGETDTQYF. DNA for the CDR3: TGTGCCAGCTCACCTAGGACAGGGGAGACAGATACGCAGTATTTT. The rearrangement joins TRBV18 to TRBJ2-3; 9 bases map to TRBD1. Germline V lookup: CDR1 KGHSH, CDR2 LQKENI. The trim removed 3 bases at V and 3 bases at J, leaving 4 bases unmatched. This CDR3 region has 15 residues.

This clonotype was counted many times. The chain couples TRBV18 to TRBJ2-2; D is unresolved. Germline V gives CDR1 KGHSH, CDR2 LQKENI. CDR3 length: 14 amino acids. Trimming removed 2 bases at V and 1 base at J, with 5 bases between. The CDR3 sequence is CASSPALNTGELFF. DNA of the CDR3: TGTGCCAGCTCACCAGCCCTGAACACCGGGGAGCTGTTTTTT. Full variable domain (outside the CDR3, taken from reference TRBV18 and TRBJ2-2): NAGVMQNPRHLVRRRGQEARLRCSPMKGHSHVYWYRQLPEEGLKFMVYLQKENIIDESGMPKERFSAEFPKEGPSILRIQQVVRGDSAAYFCASSPALNTGELFFGEGSRLTVL.

This clonotype was found a few times. The V gene is TRBV15, the J gene TRBJ2-3; 11 bases fit TRBD1. V was pared by 5 bases and J by 4 bases, with 2 bases of the junction left unmatched. The CDR3 has 14 residues. Looked up from germline, CDR1 is LNHNV and CDR2 is YYDKDF (reference sequence). For the CDR3, the DNA is TGTGCCACCAGCCGGGACAGGGGGGCAGATACGCAGTATTTT. The encoded protein is CATSRDRGADTQYF.

This clonotype was counted ten times or more. The chain is built from TRBV2 and TRBJ2-2; D not certain. The V end was cut by 3 bases, the J end by 5 bases, with 10 bases between. From germline, CDR1 is SNHLY and CDR2 FYNNEI. CDR3 size: 14 residues. The CDR3 here is CASSEITKTGELFF. The CDR3 DNA reads as TGTGCCAGCAGTGAGATAACTAAGACCGGGGAGCTGTTTTTT.

The V call is TRBV19, the J call TRBJ1-1, with 11 bases lining up with TRBD1. The CDR3 is 16 amino acids. CDR1 and CDR2 from the germline V gene are LNHDA and SQIVND (reference sequence). The junction had 11 bases not matched to a gene; V was cut back by 6 bases and J by 5 bases. The CDR3 here is CASSRYRDRGFTEAFF. For the CDR3, the DNA is TGTGCCAGTAGCAGATACCGGGACAGGGGGTTTACTGAAGCTTTCTTT.

This clonotype has just a few counts. The gene calls are TRBV28 and TRBJ2-7; D perhaps matches TRBD1 (6 bases). The V gene lost 6 bases and the J gene lost 5 bases, with 17 bases spanning the gap. CDR1 is MDHEN, CDR2 SYDVKM, per germline. The CDR3 runs to 14 residues. For the CDR3, the DNA is TGTGCCAGCAGCCTTACAGGGTCCAGCGACGAGCAGTACTTC. Amino acids: CASSLTGSSDEQYF. Filled out from reference TRBV28 and TRBJ2-7, the complete variable domain reads DVKVTQSSRYLVKRTGEKVFLECVQDMDHENMFWYRQDPGLGLRLIYFSYDVKMKEKGDIPEGYSVSREKKERFSLILESASTNQTSMYLCASSLTGSSDEQYFGPGTRLTVT.

This clonotype was recorded a few times. The genes are TRBV3-1 and TRBJ1-4; TRBD1 is a possible D gene (5 bases). CDR3 length: 15 residues. Germline CDR1 LGHDT, CDR2 YNNKEL (reference sequence). Trimming pared 3 bases from V and 4 bases from J, leaving 12 bases between. The CDR3 sequence: CASSQRRQFNEKLFF. As DNA, the CDR3 is TGTGCCAGCAGCCAGCGTCGACAGTTTAATGAAAAACTGTTTTTT.

The gene calls are TRBV12-3 or TRBV12-4 and TRBJ2-7; 13 positions match TRBD2. The CDR3 runs 15 residues. Germline trimming cut 6 bases from V and 2 bases from J; bases unmatched to any gene: 4. CDR3 amino acids: CASRLGTSGAYEQYF. The CDR3 DNA reads as TGTGCCAGCAGACTCGGGACTAGCGGGGCCTACGAGCAGTACTTC.

With regard to this clonotype: This could be a read error, since a much larger clone is one nucleotide away. The chain employs TRBV12-3 or TRBV12-4 and TRBJ1-1; perhaps TRBD1 as D (5 bases). This CDR3 spans 15 amino acids. Here the CDR3 DNA reads TGTGCCGGCAGATTTCACGGGACGGCCAACACTGAAGCTTTCTTT. Residues: CAGRFHGTANTEAFF.

This clonotype was counted at least ten times. The chain employs TRBV27 and TRBJ2-7, with a weak D call TRBD1 (5 bases). Germline V lookup: CDR1 MNHEY, CDR2 SMNVEV (reference sequence). V dropped 5 bases and J dropped 9 bases, with 17 bases sitting between them. CDR3 length equals 13 residues. The CDR3 nucleotides read TGTGCCAGCAGTCCTTACGGCCCAGGGCTGCAGTACTTC. Its protein product is CASSPYGPGLQYF.

V and J are TRBV7-3 and TRBJ2-2, with no clear D. V was shortened by 5 bases and J by 5 bases, with 6 bases between the two germline ends. There are 12 residues in the CDR3. Germline CDR1 and CDR2: SGHTA and FQGTGA. In DNA form, the CDR3 reads TGTGCCAGCAGCCCAAAGACCGGGGAGCTGTTTTTT. Translation gives CASSPKTGELFF.

The rearrangement uses TRBV27 and TRBJ2-1; D gene unclear. The CDR3 contains 12 residues. CDR1 is MNHEY and CDR2 is SMNVEV in the germline V gene (reference sequence). Trimming removed 5 bases from V and 0 bases from J, with 2 bases in between. CDR3 protein: CASSHSYNEQFF. The CDR3 nucleotides are TGTGCCAGCAGTCACTCCTACAATGAGCAGTTCTTC.

This rearrangement joins TRBV28 to TRBJ2-7, with 8 nucleotides matching TRBD2. The CDR3 consists of 15 residues. From germline, CDR1 is MDHEN and CDR2 SYDVKM. V was pared by 7 bases and J by 4 bases, with 12 bases of the junction left unmatched. For the CDR3, the DNA is TGTGCCAGCAATCATCTGGCGGGAGGTAGTTACGAGCAGTACTTC. Its protein is CASNHLAGGSYEQYF. Combining the CDR3 with reference TRBV28 and TRBJ2-7 gives the whole variable domain DVKVTQSSRYLVKRTGEKVFLECVQDMDHENMFWYRQDPGLGLRLIYFSYDVKMKEKGDIPEGYSVSREKKERFSLILESASTNQTSMYLCASNHLAGGSYEQYFGPGTRLTVT.

This chain joins TRBV6-1 and TRBJ2-2; 9 bases fit TRBD1. The V and J ends lost 9 bases and 4 bases, in that order; junction bases with no gene match: 9. Germline V lookup: CDR1 MNHNS, CDR2 SASEGT. There are 15 residues in the CDR3. CDR3 region: CASITGGFGTGELFF. As DNA, the CDR3 is TGTGCCAGTATAACAGGGGGCTTTGGCACCGGGGAGCTGTTTTTT.

This clonotype has more than one count but fewer than ten. The chain carries TRBV5-1 and TRBJ2-3; the D gene is possibly TRBD1 (6 bases). Germline loops: CDR1 SGHRS, CDR2 YFSETQ. The CDR3 is 15 amino acids. Between the trimmed V and J ends, which lost 0 bases and 5 bases, there was a span of 13 bases. The CDR3 protein is CASSLGQVSRDTQYF. In DNA form, the CDR3 reads TGCGCCAGCAGCTTGGGACAGGTCTCCAGAGATACGCAGTATTTT.

As DNA, the CDR3 is TGCAGTGCTAGAGATCTTGGGACTAGCCCAAACTACAATGAGCAGTTCTTC. Translation gives CSARDLGTSPNYNEQFF. The chain has TRBV20-1 and TRBJ2-1; 9 bases are shared with TRBD2. The CDR3 loop spans 17 amino acids. Trimming took 0 bases from V and 3 from J; bases not matched to a gene: 9. The germline V gene encodes CDR1 DFQATT and CDR2 SNEGSKA (reference sequence).

This clonotype showed up just a few times. The chain recombines TRBV5-1 with TRBJ2-7, with 13 positions matching TRBD2. The V segment lost 4 bases and the J segment 4 bases; nucleotides outside the gene matches: 5. The V gene's germline CDR1 is SGHRS and CDR2 YFSETQ. The length of the CDR3 is 15 residues. The CDR3: CASSPWTSGSYEQYF. The CDR3 DNA follows: TGCGCCAGCAGCCCTTGGACTAGCGGGAGTTACGAGCAGTACTTC.

The chain uses TRBV12-3 or TRBV12-4 and TRBJ2-7, with 12 positions matching TRBD1. The J segment lost 7 bases and the V segment lost 6 bases, leaving 7 bases of the junction unmatched. The CDR3 runs to 14 residues. The CDR3 region is CASSFWDRGREQYF. CDR3 nucleotide sequence: TGTGCCAGCAGCTTCTGGGACAGGGGGCGAGAGCAGTACTTC.